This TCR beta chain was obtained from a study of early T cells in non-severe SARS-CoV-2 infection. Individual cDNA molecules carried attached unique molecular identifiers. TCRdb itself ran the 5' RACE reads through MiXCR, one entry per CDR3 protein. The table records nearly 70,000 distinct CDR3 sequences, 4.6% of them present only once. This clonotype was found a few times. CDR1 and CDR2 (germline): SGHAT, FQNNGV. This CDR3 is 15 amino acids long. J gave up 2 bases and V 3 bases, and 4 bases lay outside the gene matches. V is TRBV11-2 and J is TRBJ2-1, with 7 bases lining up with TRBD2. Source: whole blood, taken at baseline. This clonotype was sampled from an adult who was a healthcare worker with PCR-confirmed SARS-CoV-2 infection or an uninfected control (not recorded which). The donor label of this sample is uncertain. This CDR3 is CASSLGGVPYNEQFF. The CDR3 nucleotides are TGTGCCAGCAGCTTGGGAGGGGTCCCCTACAATGAGCAGTTCTTC. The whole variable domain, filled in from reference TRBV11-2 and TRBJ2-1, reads EAGVAQSPRYKIIEKRQSVAFWCNPISGHATLYWYQQILGQGPKLLIQFQNNGVVDDSQLPKDRFSAERLKGVDSTLKIQPAKLEDSAVYLCASSLGGVPYNEQFFGPGTRLTVL.